The T cell receptor beta chain described here comes from a study of shared clonotypes between healthy human individuals. Across the study: For every donor, three CD4 naive, three CD4 memory, two CD8 naive and one CD8 memory plates were used.

Within Nashville, Tennessee resided all donors, each a Caucasian adult. The CDR3 is 16 residues long. Per germline, CDR1 MGHRA and CDR2 YSYEKL. Trimming took 5 bases from V and 0 from J, leaving 14 bases between them. The test was conducted at deep level. Here immunoSEQ multiplex PCR was the method, and the copy in TCRdb shows in-frame clones only, minus some. The sample has approximately 2.4 million clones, around 95% seen once. The chain couples TRBV4-1 to TRBJ1-3; D may be TRBD1 (5 bases). The source material was naive CD4+ T cells sorted from blood. Described subset: CD45RA+ positively selected. This receptor was taken from a man aged 18 to 30 in good health. CDR3: CASSLITGYSGNTIYF. CDR3 in DNA: TGCGCCAGCAGCTTAATTACAGGTTACTCTGGAAACACCATATATTTT.